These T cell receptor beta chains were read from a single sample in a study of technical replicates of blood from a few donors. The protocol was immunoSEQ multiplex PCR, while the TCRdb copy is restricted to in-frame clones and leaves out a portion. The sample has approximately 100,000 clones; nearly 97% are singletons. The sample taken for sequencing was T cells isolated from PBMCs. These receptor sequences come from a human donor in good health. Both conserved end residues are part of each CDR3. Each record gives: J gene, D gene, clone size, V gene, CDR3 protein, CDR3 DNA. A D gene is named only where the DNA matches it firmly. Size values are once, few and many counts, or a class for expanded clones, and some rows have none.

j_call: TRBJ2-1; d_call: -; clone_size: -; v_call: TRBV19; cdr3_aa: CASSIGDITGGSFRNEQFF; cdr3_nt: TGTGCCAGTAGTATCGGGGATATCACGGGGGGCTCTTTTAGAAATGAGCAGTTCTTC
j_call: TRBJ2-3; d_call: TRBD1; clone_size: -; v_call: TRBV4-1; cdr3_aa: CASQRQGSTDTQYF; cdr3_nt: TGCGCCAGCCAGAGACAGGGAAGCACAGATACGCAGTATTTT
j_call: TRBJ2-7; d_call: -; clone_size: once; v_call: TRBV6-5; cdr3_aa: CASSYSFKIEQYF; cdr3_nt: TGTGCCAGCAGTTACTCTTTTAAAATCGAGCAGTACTTC
j_call: TRBJ2-7; d_call: -; clone_size: few; v_call: TRBV19; cdr3_aa: CASSIRGYYEQYF; cdr3_nt: TGTGCCAGTAGTATACGGGGGTATTACGAGCAGTACTTC
j_call: TRBJ1-4; d_call: -; clone_size: -; v_call: TRBV6-5; cdr3_aa: CASSYDRGSNEKLFF; cdr3_nt: TGTGCCAGCAGTTACGATCGGGGGAGTAATGAAAAACTGTTTTTT
j_call: TRBJ2-7; d_call: TRBD2; clone_size: -; v_call: TRBV11-2; cdr3_aa: CASSPLPGGEQYF; cdr3_nt: TGTGCCAGCAGCCCGCTCCCGGGGGGCGAGCAGTACTTC
j_call: TRBJ2-5; d_call: TRBD2; clone_size: -; v_call: TRBV29-1; cdr3_aa: CSVREGETQYF; cdr3_nt: TGCAGCGTCCGGGAGGGGGAGACCCAGTACTTC
j_call: TRBJ1-1; d_call: -; clone_size: -; v_call: TRBV5-6; cdr3_aa: CASSLARRDPSEAFF; cdr3_nt: TGTGCCAGCAGCTTGGCCAGGAGGGACCCCTCTGAAGCTTTCTTT
j_call: TRBJ2-2; d_call: -; clone_size: -; v_call: TRBV10-1; cdr3_aa: CASSESRTDNTGELFF; cdr3_nt: TGCGCCAGCAGTGAGTCGAGGACAGATAACACCGGGGAGCTGTTTTTT
j_call: TRBJ2-1; d_call: -; clone_size: -; v_call: TRBV2; cdr3_aa: CASSDDSVEQFF; cdr3_nt: TGTGCCAGCAGTGATGATAGCGTTGAGCAGTTCTTC
j_call: TRBJ1-4; d_call: -; clone_size: -; v_call: TRBV12-5; cdr3_aa: CASGLFDSNEKLFF; cdr3_nt: TGTGCTAGTGGTTTGTTTGACAGTAATGAAAAACTGTTTTTT
j_call: TRBJ2-7; d_call: -; clone_size: -; v_call: TRBV14; cdr3_aa: CASSRAEQYF; cdr3_nt: TGTGCCAGCAGCCGAGCCGAGCAGTACTTC
j_call: TRBJ2-1; d_call: TRBD1; clone_size: -; v_call: TRBV27; cdr3_aa: CASRSGQGNDEQFF; cdr3_nt: TGTGCCAGCAGGTCTGGACAGGGGAATGATGAGCAGTTCTTC
j_call: TRBJ1-5; d_call: TRBD1; clone_size: -; v_call: TRBV7-6; cdr3_aa: CASGQGINSNQPQHF; cdr3_nt: TGTGCCAGCGGACAGGGGATAAATAGCAATCAGCCCCAGCATTTT
j_call: TRBJ1-2; d_call: TRBD1; clone_size: -; v_call: TRBV5-5; cdr3_aa: CASSSIGQGEANYGYTF; cdr3_nt: TGTGCCAGCAGCTCCATAGGACAGGGGGAGGCTAACTATGGCTACACCTTC
j_call: TRBJ2-1; d_call: -; clone_size: -; v_call: TRBV2; cdr3_aa: CASSEYGESSCNEQFF; cdr3_nt: TGTGCCAGCAGTGAATACGGGGAGAGCTCCTGCAATGAGCAGTTCTTC
j_call: TRBJ1-2; d_call: TRBD1; clone_size: once; v_call: TRBV5-6; cdr3_aa: CASSLFAGQGFYGYTF; cdr3_nt: TGTGCCAGCAGCTTGTTCGCGGGACAGGGCTTCTATGGCTACACCTTC
j_call: TRBJ1-2; d_call: TRBD1; clone_size: -; v_call: TRBV27; cdr3_aa: CASSSSGGSYGYTF; cdr3_nt: TGTGCCAGCAGTTCCTCAGGGGGAAGCTATGGCTACACCTTC
j_call: TRBJ1-2; d_call: TRBD1; clone_size: -; v_call: TRBV14; cdr3_aa: CASSQGTRGRGYGYTF; cdr3_nt: TGTGCCAGCAGCCAAGGTACCAGGGGGCGAGGCTATGGCTACACCTTC
j_call: TRBJ2-7; d_call: TRBD1; clone_size: -; v_call: TRBV28; cdr3_aa: CASSSLRDSSAYEQYF; cdr3_nt: TGTGCCAGCAGTTCTCTCCGGGACAGCTCAGCCTACGAGCAGTACTTC
j_call: TRBJ1-2; d_call: -; clone_size: -; v_call: TRBV19; cdr3_aa: CASSIGGASGIGYTF; cdr3_nt: TGTGCCAGTAGTATAGGCGGGGCATCAGGGATTGGCTACACCTTC
j_call: TRBJ1-2; d_call: TRBD1; clone_size: -; v_call: TRBV5-1; cdr3_aa: CASSLEAQGAGYGYTF; cdr3_nt: TGCGCCAGCAGCTTGGAGGCCCAGGGGGCGGGCTATGGCTACACCTTC
j_call: TRBJ2-1; d_call: -; clone_size: -; v_call: TRBV6-5; cdr3_aa: CASSYGSHEQFF; cdr3_nt: TGTGCCAGCAGTTACGGCAGTCATGAGCAGTTCTTC
j_call: TRBJ2-7; d_call: -; clone_size: -; v_call: TRBV5-6; cdr3_aa: CASSSDNFQGYEQYF; cdr3_nt: TGTGCCAGCAGCTCAGATAACTTCCAGGGTTACGAGCAGTACTTC
j_call: TRBJ1-4; d_call: -; clone_size: -; v_call: TRBV6-5; cdr3_aa: CASSPSGATNEKLFF; cdr3_nt: TGTGCCAGCAGTCCTTCCGGGGCAACTAATGAAAAACTGTTTTTT
j_call: TRBJ2-1; d_call: -; clone_size: -; v_call: TRBV5-6; cdr3_aa: CASSLRQPYNEQFF; cdr3_nt: TGTGCCAGCAGCCTGCGACAACCGTACAATGAGCAGTTCTTC
j_call: TRBJ2-5; d_call: -; clone_size: -; v_call: TRBV25-1; cdr3_aa: CASSEYTEQETQYF; cdr3_nt: TGTGCCAGCAGTGAATATACAGAGCAAGAGACCCAGTACTTC
j_call: TRBJ1-1; d_call: TRBD1; clone_size: -; v_call: TRBV2; cdr3_aa: CAGGTGPEAFF; cdr3_nt: TGTGCCGGGGGGACAGGGCCTGAAGCTTTCTTT
j_call: TRBJ1-3; d_call: TRBD1; clone_size: -; v_call: TRBV18; cdr3_aa: CASSPPGTVGDTIYF; cdr3_nt: TGTGCCAGCTCACCACCAGGGACAGTCGGTGACACCATATATTTT
j_call: TRBJ2-1; d_call: -; clone_size: -; v_call: TRBV10-1; cdr3_aa: CASSEVGDSYNEQFF; cdr3_nt: TGCGCCAGCAGTGAGGTGGGAGACTCCTACAATGAGCAGTTCTTC
j_call: TRBJ2-5; d_call: TRBD2; clone_size: -; v_call: TRBV19; cdr3_aa: CASSMREGKVLQETQYF; cdr3_nt: TGTGCCAGTAGTATGCGGGAGGGAAAGGTCCTCCAAGAGACCCAGTACTTC
j_call: TRBJ2-1; d_call: TRBD2; clone_size: -; v_call: TRBV11-2; cdr3_aa: CASCPFTSANEQFF; cdr3_nt: TGTGCCAGCTGCCCCTTTACTAGCGCGAATGAGCAGTTCTTC
j_call: TRBJ2-2; d_call: TRBD1; clone_size: -; v_call: TRBV6-1; cdr3_aa: CASSVETGYTGELFF; cdr3_nt: TGTGCCAGCAGTGTTGAGACAGGGTACACCGGGGAGCTGTTTTTT
j_call: TRBJ2-1; d_call: TRBD1; clone_size: -; v_call: TRBV29-1; cdr3_aa: CSARTGYNEQFF; cdr3_nt: TGCAGCGCGCGGACAGGCTACAATGAGCAGTTCTTC
j_call: TRBJ2-3; d_call: -; clone_size: once; v_call: TRBV9; cdr3_aa: CASSRRGDRSPDTQYF; cdr3_nt: TGTGCCAGCAGCCGCCGAGGAGACAGGTCCCCAGATACGCAGTATTTT
j_call: TRBJ2-7; d_call: -; clone_size: -; v_call: TRBV5-5; cdr3_aa: CASSNYPGGDGYEQYF; cdr3_nt: TGTGCCAGCAGCAATTATCCGGGGGGCGATGGGTACGAGCAGTACTTC
j_call: TRBJ1-2; d_call: -; clone_size: -; v_call: TRBV7-9; cdr3_aa: CASSLTEGPYGYTF; cdr3_nt: TGTGCCAGCAGCTTAACGGAGGGTCCCTATGGCTACACCTTC
j_call: TRBJ1-1; d_call: TRBD1; clone_size: -; v_call: TRBV10-1; cdr3_aa: CASSEGQGQNTEAFF; cdr3_nt: TGCGCCAGCAGTGAGGGACAGGGCCAAAACACTGAAGCTTTCTTT
j_call: TRBJ1-4; d_call: -; clone_size: -; v_call: TRBV19; cdr3_aa: CASSISGTQNEKLFF; cdr3_nt: TGTGCCAGTAGTATCTCCGGGACACAGAATGAAAAACTGTTTTTT
j_call: TRBJ1-5; d_call: -; clone_size: -; v_call: TRBV20-1; cdr3_aa: CSSGSNQPQHF; cdr3_nt: TGCAGTTCCGGGAGCAATCAGCCCCAGCATTTT
j_call: TRBJ2-7; d_call: -; clone_size: -; v_call: TRBV6-1; cdr3_aa: CASTRGGALINEQYF; cdr3_nt: TGTGCCAGCACCCGTGGGGGGGCCCTTATTAACGAGCAGTACTTC
j_call: TRBJ2-7; d_call: TRBD1; clone_size: -; v_call: TRBV6-5; cdr3_aa: CASSPTGGYEQYF; cdr3_nt: TGTGCCAGCTCCCCCACAGGGGGCTACGAGCAGTACTTC
j_call: TRBJ2-1; d_call: TRBD2; clone_size: -; v_call: TRBV7-2; cdr3_aa: CASSSIAGPMLYNEQFF; cdr3_nt: TGTGCCAGCAGCTCAATAGCGGGACCGATGCTCTACAATGAGCAGTTCTTC
j_call: TRBJ1-1; d_call: -; clone_size: few; v_call: TRBV5-1; cdr3_aa: CASSLGAGTTEAFF; cdr3_nt: TGCGCCAGCAGCTTGGGGGCAGGTACCACTGAAGCTTTCTTT
j_call: TRBJ1-2; d_call: TRBD1; clone_size: -; v_call: TRBV19; cdr3_aa: CASSPYSGTAYGYTF; cdr3_nt: TGTGCCAGTAGTCCATATTCAGGGACAGCCTATGGCTACACCTTC
j_call: TRBJ1-2; d_call: TRBD1; clone_size: -; v_call: TRBV7-8; cdr3_aa: CASSSWDRAKGGYTF; cdr3_nt: TGTGCCAGCAGCTCATGGGACAGGGCTAAGGGTGGCTACACCTTC
j_call: TRBJ1-1; d_call: TRBD1; clone_size: -; v_call: TRBV2; cdr3_aa: CASSRQGLTEAFF; cdr3_nt: TGTGCCAGCAGTCGACAGGGGTTGACTGAAGCTTTCTTT
j_call: TRBJ1-2; d_call: -; clone_size: once; v_call: TRBV6-5; cdr3_aa: CASSAQRLYGYTF; cdr3_nt: TGTGCCAGCAGTGCCCAGAGACTCTATGGCTACACCTTC
j_call: TRBJ2-3; d_call: TRBD2; clone_size: -; v_call: TRBV6-5; cdr3_aa: CASSMLAGARDTQYF; cdr3_nt: TGTGCCAGCAGTATGTTAGCGGGGGCCAGGGATACGCAGTATTTT
j_call: TRBJ1-2; d_call: TRBD1; clone_size: once; v_call: TRBV27; cdr3_aa: CASRPQGISLYGYTF; cdr3_nt: TGTGCCAGCCGACCACAGGGGATCTCACTCTATGGCTACACCTTC